The T cell receptor beta chain described here comes from a study of beta chain features in type 1 diabetes. Notes on the study in general: Shorter templates might be favored by PCR, equally in patients and controls. Patients' naive, central memory and regulatory TCRB repertoires appeared more alike than those of healthy donors. Moderate but significant shortening of TCRB CDR3s was recorded in all four CD4+ subsets from Type 1 diabetes patients.

Trimming cost V 0 bases and J 8 bases, with 7 bases left between them. CDR1 MGHRA and CDR2 YSYEKL come from the germline V gene. The CDR3 extends over 13 amino acids. Notes on this clone: Its antigen is unknown.

Expressed TCRB transcripts were sequenced, since all the RNA that had been isolated was reverse transcribed. Here immunoSEQ multiplex PCR was the method, and the copy in TCRdb shows in-frame clones only, minus some. The data show some 160,000 clones, with 6.5% to 8.5% seen just once and around 0.5% held by the top ten. It was one heparinised blood draw, averaging around 120 mL, that each donor gave. Sorting with CD45RO/CCR7/CD25/CD127/CD95/CD27 yielded naive, central memory, regulatory and stem-like memory CD4+ cells. Specimen: central memory CD4+ T cells from blood. This chain links TRBV4-1 with TRBJ1-4, with D possibly being TRBD1 (5 bases). This clonotype was obtained from a woman between 18 and 29 years old with type 1 diabetes. This chain's CDR3 is CASSQEGGEKLFF. The CDR3 coding sequence is TGCGCCAGCAGCCAAGAGGGGGGGGAAAAACTGTTTTTT.